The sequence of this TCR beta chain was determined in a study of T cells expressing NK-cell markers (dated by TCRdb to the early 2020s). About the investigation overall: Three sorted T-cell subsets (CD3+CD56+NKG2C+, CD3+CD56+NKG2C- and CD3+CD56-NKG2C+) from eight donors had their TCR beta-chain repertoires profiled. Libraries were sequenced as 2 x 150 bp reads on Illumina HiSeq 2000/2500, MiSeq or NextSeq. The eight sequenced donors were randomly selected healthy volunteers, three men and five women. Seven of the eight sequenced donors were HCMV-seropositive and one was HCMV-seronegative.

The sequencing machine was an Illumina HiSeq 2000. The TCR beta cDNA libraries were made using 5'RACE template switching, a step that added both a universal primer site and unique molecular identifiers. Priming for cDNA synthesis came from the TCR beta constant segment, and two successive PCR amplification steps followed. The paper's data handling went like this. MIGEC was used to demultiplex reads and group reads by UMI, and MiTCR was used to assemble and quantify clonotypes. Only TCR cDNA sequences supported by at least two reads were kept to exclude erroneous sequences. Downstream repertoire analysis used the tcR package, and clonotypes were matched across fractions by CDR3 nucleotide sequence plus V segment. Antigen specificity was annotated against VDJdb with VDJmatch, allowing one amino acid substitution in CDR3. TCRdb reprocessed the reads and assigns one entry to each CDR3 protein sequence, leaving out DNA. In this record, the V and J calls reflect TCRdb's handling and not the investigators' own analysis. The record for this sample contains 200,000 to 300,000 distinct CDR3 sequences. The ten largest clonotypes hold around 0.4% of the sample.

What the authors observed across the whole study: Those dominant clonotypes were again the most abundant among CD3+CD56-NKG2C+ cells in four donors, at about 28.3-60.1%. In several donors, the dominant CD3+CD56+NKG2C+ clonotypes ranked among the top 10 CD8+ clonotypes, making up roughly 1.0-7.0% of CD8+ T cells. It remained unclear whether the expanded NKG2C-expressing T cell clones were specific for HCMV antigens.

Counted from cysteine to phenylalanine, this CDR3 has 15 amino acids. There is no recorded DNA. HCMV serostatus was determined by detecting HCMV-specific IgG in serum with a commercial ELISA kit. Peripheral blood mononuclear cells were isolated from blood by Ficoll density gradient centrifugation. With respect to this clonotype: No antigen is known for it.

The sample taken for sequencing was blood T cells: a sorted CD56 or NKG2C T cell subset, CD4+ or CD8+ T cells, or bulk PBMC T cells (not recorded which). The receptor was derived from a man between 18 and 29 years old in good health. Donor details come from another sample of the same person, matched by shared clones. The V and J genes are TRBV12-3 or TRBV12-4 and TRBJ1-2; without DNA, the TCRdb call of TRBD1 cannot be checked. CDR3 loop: CASSPLDRSNYGYTF.